The sequence of this T cell receptor (beta chain) was determined in a study of cytomegalovirus exposure and HLA in healthy donors. Study-wide results and caveats: Later analysis associated a missense DCLRE1C variant with TCR beta V- and J-gene trimming.

The PCR ran on 60 Vbeta and 13 Jbeta primers. Profiled with immunoSEQ multiplex PCR; TCRdb holds only in-frame clones, not every one. The repertoire holds 150,000 to 200,000 clones, with about 85% as singletons. As for this clone: Its antigen is as yet unknown.

The clonotype originates from a male donor in good health and CMV-seropositive. The sequenced material came from PBMCs.

CDR3 sequence reads: CASSQDAGGNYEQYF. In DNA, the CDR3 is TGCGCCAGCAGCCAAGATGCGGGAGGGAACTACGAGCAGTACTTC. The chain couples TRBV4-3 to TRBJ2-7, with 9 bases fitting TRBD2. This CDR3 comprises 15 residues. With V trimmed by 0 bases and J by 3 bases, 3 bases remained unmatched. Germline CDR1 and CDR2: LGHNA and YSLEER.